This T cell receptor (beta chain) was documented in a study of identical twins. General study results and limits: Beta clonotypes that were abundant in cord blood contained fewer insertions, a pattern absent from memory repertoires. Researchers caution that invariant MAIT and iNKT cells could partly confound zero-insertion analyses. There was an excess of low generation probability in the out-of-frame alpha sequences that twins shared.

Germline V lookup: CDR1 ENHRY, CDR2 SYGVKD. The CDR3 has 15 amino acids. V lost 4 bases and J lost 3; bases outside the gene matches: 8. TCRdb reprocessed the 5' RACE reads via MiXCR and lists one record per CDR3 protein. The sample lists around 500,000 distinct CDR3 sequences, 12% to 15% occurring once. This clonotype was seen at least ten times. Its antigen is not known. The sample was also linked to a second study, of yellow fever vaccine responses in identical twins.

The TCR sequence derives from a young woman in good health. The sequencing input was CD4+ T cells sorted from blood. The chain joins TRBV10-3 to TRBJ2-7; 8 bases align to TRBD1. CDR3 protein: CAISAEDRANYEQYF. In nucleotides, the CDR3 is TGTGCCATCAGTGCAGAGGACAGGGCCAACTACGAGCAGTACTTC.